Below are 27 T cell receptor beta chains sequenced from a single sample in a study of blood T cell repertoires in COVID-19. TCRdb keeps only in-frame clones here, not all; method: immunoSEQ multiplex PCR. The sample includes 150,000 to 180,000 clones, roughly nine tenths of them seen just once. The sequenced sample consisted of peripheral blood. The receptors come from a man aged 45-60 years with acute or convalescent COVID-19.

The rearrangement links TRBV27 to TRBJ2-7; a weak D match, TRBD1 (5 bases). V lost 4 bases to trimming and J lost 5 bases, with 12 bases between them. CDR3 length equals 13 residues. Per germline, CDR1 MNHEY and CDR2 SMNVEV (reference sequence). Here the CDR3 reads CASSYPDSHEQYF. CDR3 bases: TGTGCCAGCAGTTACCCCGACAGCCACGAGCAGTACTTC.

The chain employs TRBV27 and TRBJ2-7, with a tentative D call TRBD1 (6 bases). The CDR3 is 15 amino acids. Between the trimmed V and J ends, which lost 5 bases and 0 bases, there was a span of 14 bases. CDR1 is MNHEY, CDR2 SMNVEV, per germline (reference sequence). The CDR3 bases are TGTGCCAGCAGTCCCAGGGGCCGGGGCTCCTACGAGCAGTACGTC. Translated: CASSPRGRGSYEQYV.

CDR3 sequence reads: CASSDWGRGPQETQYF. The CDR3, as DNA: TGTGCCAGCAGTGATTGGGGCAGGGGGCCCCAAGAGACCCAGTACTTC. The chain couples TRBV6-1 to TRBJ2-5; TRBD1 matches 8 bases. Looked up from germline, CDR1 is MNHNS and CDR2 is SASEGT. The CDR3 runs to 16 residues. The V and J ends lost 3 bases and 1 base, in that order; junction bases with no gene match: 7.

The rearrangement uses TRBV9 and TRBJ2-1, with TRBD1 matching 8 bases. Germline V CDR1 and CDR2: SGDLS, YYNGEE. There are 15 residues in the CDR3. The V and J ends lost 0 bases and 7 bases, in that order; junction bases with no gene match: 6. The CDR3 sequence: CASSVAVRQGNEQFF. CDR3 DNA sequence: TGTGCCAGCAGCGTAGCCGTACGACAGGGGAATGAGCAGTTCTTC.

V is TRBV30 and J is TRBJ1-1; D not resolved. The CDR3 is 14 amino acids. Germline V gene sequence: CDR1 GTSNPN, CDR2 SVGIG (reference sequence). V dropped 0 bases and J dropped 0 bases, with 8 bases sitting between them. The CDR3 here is CAWSVPGLNTEAFF. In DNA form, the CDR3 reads TGTGCCTGGAGTGTACCCGGGTTGAACACTGAAGCTTTCTTT.

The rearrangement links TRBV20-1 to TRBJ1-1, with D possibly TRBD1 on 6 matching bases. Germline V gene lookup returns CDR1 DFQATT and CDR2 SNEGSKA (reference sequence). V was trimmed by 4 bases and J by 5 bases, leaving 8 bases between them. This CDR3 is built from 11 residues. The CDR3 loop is CSANRVTEAFF. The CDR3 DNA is TGCAGTGCTAACAGGGTTACTGAAGCTTTCTTT.

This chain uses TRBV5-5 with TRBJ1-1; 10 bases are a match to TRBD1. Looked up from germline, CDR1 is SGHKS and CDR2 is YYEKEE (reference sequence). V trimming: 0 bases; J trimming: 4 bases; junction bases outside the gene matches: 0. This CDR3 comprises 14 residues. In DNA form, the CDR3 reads TGTGCCAGCAGCTTGGGACAGGGGGCCACTGAAGCTTTCTTT. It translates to CASSLGQGATEAFF.

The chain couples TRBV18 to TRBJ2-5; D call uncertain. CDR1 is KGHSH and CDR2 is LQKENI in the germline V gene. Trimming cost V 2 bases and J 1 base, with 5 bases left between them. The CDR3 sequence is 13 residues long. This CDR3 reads CASSPSPQETQYF. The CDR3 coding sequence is TGTGCCAGCTCACCAAGCCCCCAAGAGACCCAGTACTTC. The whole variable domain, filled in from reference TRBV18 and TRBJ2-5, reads NAGVMQNPRHLVRRRGQEARLRCSPMKGHSHVYWYRQLPEEGLKFMVYLQKENIIDESGMPKERFSAEFPKEGPSILRIQQVVRGDSAAYFCASSPSPQETQYFGPGTRLLVL.

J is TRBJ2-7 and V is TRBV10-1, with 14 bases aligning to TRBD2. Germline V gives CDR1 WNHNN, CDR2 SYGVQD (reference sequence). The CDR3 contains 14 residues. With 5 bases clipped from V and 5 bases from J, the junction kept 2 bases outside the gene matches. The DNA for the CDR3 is TGCGCCAGCAGTAAGGGACTAGCGGGAGACGAGCAGTACTTC. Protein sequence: CASSKGLAGDEQYF.

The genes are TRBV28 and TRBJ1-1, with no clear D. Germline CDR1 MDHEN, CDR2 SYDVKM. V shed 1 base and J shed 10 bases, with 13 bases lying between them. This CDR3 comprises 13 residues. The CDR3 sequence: CASSLSSTRGAFF. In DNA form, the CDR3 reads TGTGCCAGCAGTTTATCCTCAACACGAGGAGCTTTCTTT.

In DNA, the CDR3 is TGTGCCAGCAGACCCGACAGGGGCTCCTATAATTCACCCCTCCACTTT. Protein: CASRPDRGSYNSPLHF. The J gene is TRBJ1-6, the V gene TRBV28; 8 bases match TRBD1. The V segment lost 6 bases and the J segment 0 bases; nucleotides outside the gene matches: 4. The CDR3 is made up of 16 amino acids. CDR1 is MDHEN and CDR2 is SYDVKM in the germline V gene.

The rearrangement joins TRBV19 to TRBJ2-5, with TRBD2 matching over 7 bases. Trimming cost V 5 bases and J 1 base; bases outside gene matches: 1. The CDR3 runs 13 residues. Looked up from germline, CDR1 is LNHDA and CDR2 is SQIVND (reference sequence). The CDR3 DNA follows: TGTGCCAGTAGTGCTAGCGGCCAAGAGACCCAGTACTTC. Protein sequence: CASSASGQETQYF.

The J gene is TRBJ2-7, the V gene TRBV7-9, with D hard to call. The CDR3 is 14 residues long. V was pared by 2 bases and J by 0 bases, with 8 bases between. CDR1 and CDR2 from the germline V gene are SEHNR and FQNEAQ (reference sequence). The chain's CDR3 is CASSLSESSYEQYF. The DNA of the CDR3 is TGTGCCAGCAGCTTATCTGAGAGCTCCTACGAGCAGTACTTC.

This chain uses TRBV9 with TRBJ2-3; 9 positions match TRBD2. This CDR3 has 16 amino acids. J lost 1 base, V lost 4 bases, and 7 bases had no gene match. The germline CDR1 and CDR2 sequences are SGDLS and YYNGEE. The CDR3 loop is CASSLRLAGGTDTQYF. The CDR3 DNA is TGTGCCAGCAGCCTCCGGTTAGCGGGGGGCACAGATACGCAGTATTTT.

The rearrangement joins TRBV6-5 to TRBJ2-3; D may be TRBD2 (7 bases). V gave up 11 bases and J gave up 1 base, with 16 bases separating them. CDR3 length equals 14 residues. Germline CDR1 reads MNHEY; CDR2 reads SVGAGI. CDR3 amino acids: CAVATGGRTDTQYF. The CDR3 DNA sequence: TGTGCCGTTGCAACCGGGGGGCGCACAGATACGCAGTATTTT.

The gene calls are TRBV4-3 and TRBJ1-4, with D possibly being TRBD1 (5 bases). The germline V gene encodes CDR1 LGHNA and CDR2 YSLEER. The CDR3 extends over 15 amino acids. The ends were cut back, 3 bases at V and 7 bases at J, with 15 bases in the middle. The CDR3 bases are TGCGCCAGCAGCCAGACCGGGACTACCGGTGAAAAACTGTTTTTT. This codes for CASSQTGTTGEKLFF.

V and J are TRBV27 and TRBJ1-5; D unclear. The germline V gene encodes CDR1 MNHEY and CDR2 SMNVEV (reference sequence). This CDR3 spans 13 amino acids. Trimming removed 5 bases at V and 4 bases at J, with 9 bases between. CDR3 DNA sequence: TGTGCCAGCAGTGGGCGGGAAAATCAGCCCCAGCATTTT. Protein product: CASSGRENQPQHF.

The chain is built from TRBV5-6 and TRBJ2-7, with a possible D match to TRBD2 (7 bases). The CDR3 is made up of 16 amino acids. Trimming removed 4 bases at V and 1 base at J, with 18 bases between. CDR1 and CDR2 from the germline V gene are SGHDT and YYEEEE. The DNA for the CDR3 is TGTGCCAGCAGCCCCGAGGGGGGGGGTCAGTCCTACGAGCAGTACGTC. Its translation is CASSPEGGGQSYEQYV.

The CDR3 sequence is CAISEGTGVTEAFF. The CDR3 nucleotides are TGTGCCATCAGTGAGGGGACAGGGGTGACTGAAGCTTTCTTT. The chain joins TRBV10-3 to TRBJ1-1, with TRBD1 matching 10 bases. CDR3 length: 14 residues. V dropped 2 bases and J dropped 5; count of bases not matched to a gene: 2. Germline CDR1 reads ENHRY; CDR2 reads SYGVKD.

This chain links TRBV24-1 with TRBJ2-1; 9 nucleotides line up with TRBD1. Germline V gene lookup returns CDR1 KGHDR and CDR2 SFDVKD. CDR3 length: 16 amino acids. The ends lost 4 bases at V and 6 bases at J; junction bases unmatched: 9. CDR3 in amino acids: CATSETTGGRGNEQFF. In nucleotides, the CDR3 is TGTGCCACCAGTGAAACGACAGGGGGGAGGGGCAATGAGCAGTTCTTC.

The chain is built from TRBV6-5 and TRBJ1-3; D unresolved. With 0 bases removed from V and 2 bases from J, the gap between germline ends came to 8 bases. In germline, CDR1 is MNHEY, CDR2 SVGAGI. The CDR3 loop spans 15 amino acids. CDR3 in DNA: TGTGCCAGCAGTTACTCGAGGGTCCCTGGAAACACCATATATTTT. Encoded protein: CASSYSRVPGNTIYF.

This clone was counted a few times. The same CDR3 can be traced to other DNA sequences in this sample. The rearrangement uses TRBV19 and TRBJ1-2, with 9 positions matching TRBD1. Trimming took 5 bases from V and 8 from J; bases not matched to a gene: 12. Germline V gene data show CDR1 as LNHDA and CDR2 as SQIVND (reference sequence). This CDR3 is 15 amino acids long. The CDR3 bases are TGTGCCAGTAGTCTGTACAGGGGGCGCCGTGTCGGCTACACCTTC. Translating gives CASSLYRGRRVGYTF.

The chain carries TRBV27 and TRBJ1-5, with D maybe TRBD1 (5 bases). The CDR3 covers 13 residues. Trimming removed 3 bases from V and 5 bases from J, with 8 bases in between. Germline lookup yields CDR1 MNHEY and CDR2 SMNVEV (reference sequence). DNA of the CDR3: TGTGCCAGCAGTTTCAGGGAGGATCAGCCCCAGCATTTT. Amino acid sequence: CASSFREDQPQHF.

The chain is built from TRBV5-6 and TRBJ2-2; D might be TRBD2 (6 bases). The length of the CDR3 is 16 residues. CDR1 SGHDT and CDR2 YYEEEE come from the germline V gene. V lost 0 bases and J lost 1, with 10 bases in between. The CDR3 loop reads CASSLEGTQNTGELFF. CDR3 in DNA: TGTGCCAGCAGCTTGGAGGGGACTCAGAACACCGGGGAGCTGTTTTTT.

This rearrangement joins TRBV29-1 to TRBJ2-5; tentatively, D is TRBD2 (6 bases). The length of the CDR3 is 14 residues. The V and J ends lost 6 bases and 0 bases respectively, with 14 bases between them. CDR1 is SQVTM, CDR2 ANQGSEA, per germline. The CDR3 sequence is CSVEGHRYQETQYF. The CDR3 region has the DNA TGCAGCGTGGAGGGCCACCGGTACCAAGAGACCCAGTACTTC.

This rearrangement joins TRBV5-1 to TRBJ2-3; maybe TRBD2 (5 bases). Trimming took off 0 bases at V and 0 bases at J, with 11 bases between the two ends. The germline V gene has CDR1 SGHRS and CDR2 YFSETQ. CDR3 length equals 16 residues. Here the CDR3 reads CASSLDQRSSTDTQYF. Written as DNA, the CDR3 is TGCGCCAGCAGCTTGGACCAGCGGTCTAGCACAGATACGCAGTATTTT.

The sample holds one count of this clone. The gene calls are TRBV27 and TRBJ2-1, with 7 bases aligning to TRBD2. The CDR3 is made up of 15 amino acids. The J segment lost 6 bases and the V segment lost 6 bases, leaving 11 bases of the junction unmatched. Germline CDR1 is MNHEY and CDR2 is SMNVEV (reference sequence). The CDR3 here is CASSPWGRASNEQFF. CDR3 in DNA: TGTGCCAGCAGCCCTTGGGGGAGGGCCTCCAATGAGCAGTTCTTC.